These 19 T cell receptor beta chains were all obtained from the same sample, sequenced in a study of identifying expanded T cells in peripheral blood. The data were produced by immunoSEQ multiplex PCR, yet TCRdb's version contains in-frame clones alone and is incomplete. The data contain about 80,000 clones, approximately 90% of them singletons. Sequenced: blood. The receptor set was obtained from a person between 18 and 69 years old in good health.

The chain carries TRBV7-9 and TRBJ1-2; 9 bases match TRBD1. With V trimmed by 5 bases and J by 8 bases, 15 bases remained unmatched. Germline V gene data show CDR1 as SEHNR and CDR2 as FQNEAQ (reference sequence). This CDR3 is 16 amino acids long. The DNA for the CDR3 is TGTGCCAGCAGCCAATTGTCCCCACAGGGGGCGGTAGGCTACACCTTC. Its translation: CASSQLSPQGAVGYTF.

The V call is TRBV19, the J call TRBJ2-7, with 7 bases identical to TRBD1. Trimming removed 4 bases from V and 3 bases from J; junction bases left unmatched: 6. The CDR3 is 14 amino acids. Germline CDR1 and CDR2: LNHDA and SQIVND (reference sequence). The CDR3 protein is CASSTPGQNYEQYF. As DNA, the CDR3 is TGTGCCAGTAGTACGCCGGGACAGAACTACGAGCAGTACTTC. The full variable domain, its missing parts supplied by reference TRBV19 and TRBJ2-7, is DGGITQSPKYLFRKEGQNVTLSCEQNLNHDAMYWYRQDPGQGLRLIYYSQIVNDFQKGDIAEGYSVSREKKESFPLTVTSAQKNPTAFYLCASSTPGQNYEQYFGPGTRLTVT.

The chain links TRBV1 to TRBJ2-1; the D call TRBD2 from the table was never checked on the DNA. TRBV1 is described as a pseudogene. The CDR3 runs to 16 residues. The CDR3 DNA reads TGCACCAGCAGCCAGGTAGCAAAGCGCCACTACAATGAGCAGTTCTTC. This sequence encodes CTSSQVAKRHYNEQFF.

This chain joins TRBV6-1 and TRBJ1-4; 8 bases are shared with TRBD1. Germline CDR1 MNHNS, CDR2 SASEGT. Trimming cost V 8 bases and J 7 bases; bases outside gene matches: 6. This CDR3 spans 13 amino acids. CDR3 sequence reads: CASLQGASEKLFF. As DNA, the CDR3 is TGTGCCAGCCTTCAGGGGGCGAGTGAAAAACTGTTTTTT.

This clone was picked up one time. CDR3 in amino acids: CASGLGQKNTEAFF. The CDR3 DNA reads as TGTGCTAGTGGTTTGGGACAGAAGAACACTGAAGCTTTCTTT. V is TRBV12-5 and J is TRBJ1-1, with D maybe TRBD1 (5 bases). The germline CDR1 and CDR2 sequences are LGHNT and FRNRAP. The CDR3 has 14 amino acids. V lost 1 base, J lost 1 base, and 7 bases lay in between.

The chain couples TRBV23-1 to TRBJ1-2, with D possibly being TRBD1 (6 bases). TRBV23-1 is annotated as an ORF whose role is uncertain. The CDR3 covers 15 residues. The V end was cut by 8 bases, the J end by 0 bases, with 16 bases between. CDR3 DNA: TGCGCCAGCGCCGATCGGGCAGGGGCTAACTATGGCTACACCTTC. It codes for CASADRAGANYGYTF.

In DNA, the CDR3 is TGCGCCAGCAGCCAAGATCGTGCTAGCGGGATGCACAATGAGCAGTTCTTC. Amino acid sequence: CASSQDRASGMHNEQFF. The V call is TRBV4-3, the J call TRBJ2-1, with 9 bases identical to TRBD2. The CDR3 has 17 residues. V gave up 0 bases and J gave up 5 bases; unmatched junction bases: 8. Germline CDR1 LGHNA, CDR2 YSLEER.

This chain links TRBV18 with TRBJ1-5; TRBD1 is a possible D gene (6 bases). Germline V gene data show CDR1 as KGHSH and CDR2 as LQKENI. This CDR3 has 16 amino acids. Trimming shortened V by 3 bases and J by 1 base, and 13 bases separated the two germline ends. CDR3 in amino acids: CASSPSWTDSNQPQHF. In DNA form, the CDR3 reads TGTGCCAGCTCACCCTCTTGGACAGACAGCAATCAGCCCCAGCATTTT.

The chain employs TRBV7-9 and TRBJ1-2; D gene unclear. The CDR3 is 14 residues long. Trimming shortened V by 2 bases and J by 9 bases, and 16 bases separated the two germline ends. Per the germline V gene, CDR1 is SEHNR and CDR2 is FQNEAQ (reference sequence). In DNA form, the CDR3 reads TGTGCCAGCAGCTTAATGCGGGGATTAGCCAGCTACACCTTC. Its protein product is CASSLMRGLASYTF.

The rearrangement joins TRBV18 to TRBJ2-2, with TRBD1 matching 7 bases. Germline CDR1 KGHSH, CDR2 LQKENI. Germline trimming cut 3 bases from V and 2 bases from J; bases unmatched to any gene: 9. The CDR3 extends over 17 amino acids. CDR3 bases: TGTGCCAGCTCACCTCAACAGGGGAACCGAAACACCGGGGAGCTGTTTTTT. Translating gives CASSPQQGNRNTGELFF.

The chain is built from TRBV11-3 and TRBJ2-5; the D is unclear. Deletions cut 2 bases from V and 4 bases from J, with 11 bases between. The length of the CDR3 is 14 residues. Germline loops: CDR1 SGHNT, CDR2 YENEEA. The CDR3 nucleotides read TGTGCCAGCAGCTTAAAGAGTCGGATAGAGACCCAGTACTTC. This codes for CASSLKSRIETQYF.

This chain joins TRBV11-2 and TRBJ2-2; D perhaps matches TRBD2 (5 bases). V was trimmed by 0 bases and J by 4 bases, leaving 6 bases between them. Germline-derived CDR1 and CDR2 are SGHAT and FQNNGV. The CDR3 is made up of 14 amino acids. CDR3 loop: CASSLEAGTGELFF. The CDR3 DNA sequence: TGTGCCAGCAGCTTAGAGGCGGGCACCGGGGAGCTGTTTTTT.

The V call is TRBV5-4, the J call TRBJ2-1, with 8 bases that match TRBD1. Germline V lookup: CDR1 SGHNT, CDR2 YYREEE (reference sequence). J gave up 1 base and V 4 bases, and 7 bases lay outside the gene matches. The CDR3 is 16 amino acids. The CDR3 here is CASSPRTGPSYNEQFF. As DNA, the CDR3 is TGTGCCAGCAGCCCACGGACAGGGCCTTCCTACAATGAGCAGTTCTTC.

CDR3 region: CASRRTSGGSYEQYF. The CDR3 bases are TGCGCCAGCAGACGGACTAGCGGGGGCTCCTACGAGCAGTACTTC. This chain links TRBV10-2 with TRBJ2-7; 13 bases map to TRBD2. Germline loops: CDR1 WSHSY, CDR2 SAAADI. V lost 6 bases to trimming and J lost 0 bases; unmatched junction nucleotides: 2. The CDR3 has 15 residues.

The CDR3 region has the DNA TGTGCCAGCAGTTACCGACAGTTCTCCTACGAGCAGTACTTC. Its protein is CASSYRQFSYEQYF. This chain links TRBV6-6 with TRBJ2-7, with TRBD1 as a possible D gene (5 bases). The ends were cut back, 2 bases at V and 0 bases at J, with 8 bases in the middle. This CDR3 contains 14 residues. Per germline, CDR1 MNHNY and CDR2 SVGAGI (reference sequence).

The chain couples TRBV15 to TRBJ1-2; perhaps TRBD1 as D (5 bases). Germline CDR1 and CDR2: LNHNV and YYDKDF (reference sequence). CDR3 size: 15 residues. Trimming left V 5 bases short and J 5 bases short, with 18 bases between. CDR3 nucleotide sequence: TGTGCCACCAGCTCAATAGGGGACCGAAAGTATGGCTACACCTTC. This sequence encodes CATSSIGDRKYGYTF.

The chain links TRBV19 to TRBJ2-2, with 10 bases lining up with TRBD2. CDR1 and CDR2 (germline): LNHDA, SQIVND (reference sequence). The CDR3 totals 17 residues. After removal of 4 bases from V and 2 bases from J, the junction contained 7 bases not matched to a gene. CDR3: CASSSTSGRVNTGELFF. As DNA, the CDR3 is TGTGCCAGTAGTAGCACCAGCGGGAGGGTAAACACCGGGGAGCTGTTTTTT.

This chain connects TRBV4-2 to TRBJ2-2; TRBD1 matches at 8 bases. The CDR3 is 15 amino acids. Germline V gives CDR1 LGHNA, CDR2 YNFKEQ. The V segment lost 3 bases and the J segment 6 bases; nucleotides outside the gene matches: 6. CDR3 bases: TGTGCCAGCAGCCACGGGCAGGGGGCATCCGGGGAGCTGTTTTTT. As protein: CASSHGQGASGELFF.

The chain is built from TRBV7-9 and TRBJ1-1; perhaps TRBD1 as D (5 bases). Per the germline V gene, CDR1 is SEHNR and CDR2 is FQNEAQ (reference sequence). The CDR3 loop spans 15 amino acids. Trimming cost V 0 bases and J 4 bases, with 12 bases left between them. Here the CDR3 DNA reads TGTGCCAGCAGCTTAGCAGGGGCGATCGGCACTGAAGCTTTCTTT. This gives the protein CASSLAGAIGTEAFF.